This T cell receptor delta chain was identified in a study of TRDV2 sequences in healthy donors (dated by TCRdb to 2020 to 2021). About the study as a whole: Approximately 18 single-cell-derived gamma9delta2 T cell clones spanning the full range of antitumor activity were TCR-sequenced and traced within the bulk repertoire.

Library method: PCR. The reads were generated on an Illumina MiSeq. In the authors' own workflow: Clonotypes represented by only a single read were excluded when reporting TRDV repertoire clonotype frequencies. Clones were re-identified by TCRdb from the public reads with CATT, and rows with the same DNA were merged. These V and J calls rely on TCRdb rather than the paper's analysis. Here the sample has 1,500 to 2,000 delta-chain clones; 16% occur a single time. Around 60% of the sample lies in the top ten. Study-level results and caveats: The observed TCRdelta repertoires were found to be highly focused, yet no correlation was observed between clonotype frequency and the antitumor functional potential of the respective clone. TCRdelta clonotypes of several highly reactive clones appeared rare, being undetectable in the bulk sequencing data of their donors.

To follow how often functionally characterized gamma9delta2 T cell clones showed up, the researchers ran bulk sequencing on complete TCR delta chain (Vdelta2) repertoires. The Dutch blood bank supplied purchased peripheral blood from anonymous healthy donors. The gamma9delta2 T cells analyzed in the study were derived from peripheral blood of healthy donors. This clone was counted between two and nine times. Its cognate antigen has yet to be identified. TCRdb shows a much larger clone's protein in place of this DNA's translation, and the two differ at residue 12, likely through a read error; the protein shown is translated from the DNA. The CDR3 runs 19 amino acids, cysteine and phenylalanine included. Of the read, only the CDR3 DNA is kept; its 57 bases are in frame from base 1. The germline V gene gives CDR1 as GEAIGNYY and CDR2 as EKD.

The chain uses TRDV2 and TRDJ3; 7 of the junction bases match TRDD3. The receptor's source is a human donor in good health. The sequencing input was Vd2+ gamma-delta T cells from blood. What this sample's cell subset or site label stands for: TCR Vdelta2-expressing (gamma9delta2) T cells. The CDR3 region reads CACDMAGGSGSLDTRQMFF. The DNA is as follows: TGTGCCTGTGACATGGCTGGGGGTTCTGGCTCCTTGGACACCCGACAGATGTTTTTC.